The 6 T cell receptor beta chains below all came from one sample that was sequenced in a study of T cells in Graves' hyperthyroidism and ophthalmopathy. It was RNA transcripts that yielded the amplified TCR beta CDR3 regions. The HTBI primer set was used in a first-round RT-PCR of the TCR CDR3. TCRdb re-analysed the multiplex PCR reads in MiXCR, keeping a single row per CDR3 protein. The sample shows some 400,000 distinct CDR3 sequences, about 18% of them seen only once. Input material: blood. These receptors were taken from a woman younger than 35 with Graves' hyperthyroidism.

This clonotype came up many times. The chain joins TRBV25-1 to TRBJ1-1; D is undetermined. This CDR3 comprises 14 residues. Germline V gives CDR1 MGHDK, CDR2 SYGVNS. V gave up 6 bases and J gave up 0 bases, with 11 bases separating them. The CDR3 here is CASRKGDVNTEAFF. The CDR3 DNA sequence: TGTGCCAGCAGAAAGGGAGACGTGAACACTGAAGCTTTCTTT.

This clonotype has ten or more counts. This sequence joins TRBV20-1 and TRBJ2-7; possible D gene TRBD2, 5 bases. The CDR3 covers 14 residues. Trimming cost V 1 base and J 4 bases, with 14 bases left between them. Germline-derived CDR1 and CDR2 are DFQATT and SNEGSKA (reference sequence). CDR3 in amino acids: CSARATSGEYEQYF. The CDR3 DNA follows: TGCAGTGCTAGAGCCACCTCTGGGGAGTACGAGCAGTACTTC.

The chain carries TRBV6-1 and TRBJ1-5; D may be TRBD1 (6 bases). V was shortened by 7 bases and J by 2 bases, with 15 bases between the two germline ends. Germline V gives CDR1 MNHNS, CDR2 SASEGT. The CDR3 runs to 15 residues. CDR3 protein: CASTPRTAGNQPQHF. Written as DNA, the CDR3 is TGTGCCAGCACCCCTCGGACAGCGGGCAATCAGCCCCAGCATTTT.

This clonotype was seen more than once but under ten times. The rearrangement joins TRBV7-6 to TRBJ2-2, with a weak D call TRBD2 (5 bases). The CDR3 runs to 16 residues. The ends were cut back, 1 base at V and 7 bases at J, with 16 bases in the middle. Germline-derived CDR1 and CDR2 are SGHVS and FNYEAQ. The CDR3 bases are TGTGCCAGCAGCTTAGTCCCCGGGGATTTGGGCGGGGAGCTGTTTTTT. This codes for CASSLVPGDLGGELFF.

The chain is built from TRBV2 and TRBJ2-5; a weak D match, TRBD1 (6 bases). CDR3 length: 13 amino acids. Trimming took 7 bases from V and 0 from J, leaving 9 bases between them. The germline gives CDR1 SNHLY, CDR2 FYNNEI. CDR3 nucleotides: TGTGCCAGCATCTCAGGGGACCAAGAGACCCAGTACTTC. Residues: CASISGDQETQYF. Using reference TRBV2 and TRBJ2-5 for the parts outside the CDR3, the full variable domain is EPEVTQTPSHQVTQMGQEVILRCVPISNHLYFYWYRQILGQKVEFLVSFYNNEISEKSEIFDDQFSVERPDGSNFTLKIRSTKLEDSAMYFCASISGDQETQYFGPGTRLLVL.

This clonotype has ten or more counts. This chain connects TRBV11-2 to TRBJ1-2, with D unresolved. Germline CDR1 reads SGHAT; CDR2 reads FQNNGV. The V and J ends lost 4 bases and 3 bases respectively, with 24 bases between them. This CDR3 is 18 amino acids long. The DNA of the CDR3 is TGTGCCAGCAGCTCCGGTCGTAGTTTAAGGAACCTTGACTATGGCTACACCTTC. Amino acids: CASSSGRSLRNLDYGYTF.